A selection of T cell receptor beta chains follows, all from one sample in a study of T cells after yellow fever vaccination. Each CDR3 protein gets one entry after TCRdb re-called the 5' RACE reads with MiXCR. The sample lists about 170,000 distinct CDR3 sequences; 9.5% to 12% were seen once. Source: CD8+ T cells sorted from PBMCs, taken 15 days after the yellow fever booster vaccination. These receptors came from a man aged 18 to 30 who received the YFV17D yellow fever vaccine. Each CDR3 is given with its conserved first and last residue. D genes are given only for firm matches. Not all rows give a size; the values are once, few, many and, for expanded clones, a class.

>-|TRBJ1-1|TRBV6-5|-
CASSHEAESRTEAFF
TGTGCCAGCAGCCATGAAGCCGAAAGCCGCACTGAAGCTTTCTTT
>-|TRBJ1-1|TRBV2|few
CASRPRDTSRNTEAFF
TGTGCCAGCAGGCCCCGGGACACCTCTAGGAACACTGAAGCTTTCTTT
>-|TRBJ2-1|TRBV6-2/TRBV6-3|-
CASSYETDNEQFF
TGTGCCAGCAGTTACGAGACTGACAATGAGCAGTTCTTC
>-|TRBJ2-5|TRBV20-1|few
CSVPGRPFQETQYF
TGCAGTGTTCCCGGAAGGCCTTTCCAAGAGACCCAGTACTTC
>-|TRBJ2-4|TRBV4-1|few
CASSQEYRRTVVDIQYF
TGCGCCAGCAGCCAAGAATATCGCCGGACAGTGGTAGACATTCAGTACTTC
>-|TRBJ1-2|TRBV5-1|-
CASSLEGQGSDGYTF
TGCGCCAGCAGCTTGGAAGGGCAGGGGAGCGATGGCTACACCTTC
>TRBD1|TRBJ1-1|TRBV5-1|many
CASSGDRAAEAFF
TGCGCCAGCAGCGGGGACAGGGCGGCTGAAGCTTTCTTT
>-|TRBJ2-7|TRBV11-1|few
CASSLASGPSFSYEQYF
TGTGCCAGCAGCTTAGCTTCCGGGCCAAGTTTTTCCTACGAGCAGTACTTC
>-|TRBJ1-2|TRBV7-9|-
CASSGAGRANYGYTF
TGTGCCAGCAGTGGTGCGGGAAGAGCTAACTATGGCTACACCTTC
>-|TRBJ2-1|TRBV5-5|-
CASSLTKAYNEQFF
TGTGCCAGCAGCCTAACAAAGGCCTACAATGAGCAGTTCTTC
>TRBD1|TRBJ1-2|TRBV12-3/TRBV12-4|few
CASSLAGGQGFYGYTF
TGTGCCAGCAGTTTAGCGGGGGGACAGGGATTTTATGGCTACACCTTC
>TRBD2|TRBJ2-3|TRBV4-1|-
CASSPGLGADTQYF
TGCGCCAGCAGCCCGGGACTAGGGGCAGATACGCAGTATTTT
>-|TRBJ2-3|TRBV4-1|-
CASRKRAAGISTDTQYF
TGCGCCAGCAGAAAGCGAGCGGCGGGGATTAGCACAGATACGCAGTATTTT
>-|TRBJ2-1|TRBV6-1|few
CASILSYNEQFF
TGTGCCAGCATCCTTTCCTACAATGAGCAGTTCTTC
>-|TRBJ2-3|TRBV7-6|few
CASSLDVGPTDTQYF
TGTGCCAGCAGCTTAGACGTCGGGCCCACAGATACGCAGTATTTT
>-|TRBJ2-5|TRBV7-3|few
CASSLGPGMGQETQYF
TGTGCCAGCAGCTTAGGTCCAGGGATGGGGCAGGAGACCCAGTACTTC
>TRBD2|TRBJ2-1|TRBV6-4|-
CASSERPLSGGDYNEQFF
TGTGCCAGCAGTGAACGACCGCTTAGCGGGGGGGACTACAATGAGCAGTTCTTC
>-|TRBJ1-1|TRBV6-5|many
CASSYLGPGTEAFF
TGTGCCAGCAGTTACCTGGGGCCGGGCACTGAAGCTTTCTTT
>TRBD1|TRBJ1-6|TRBV5-1|-
CASSLGDRESYNSPLHF
TGCGCCAGCAGCTTGGGGGACAGGGAATCCTATAATTCACCCCTCCACTTT
>-|TRBJ1-1|TRBV12-3/TRBV12-4|many
CASSLTANTEAFF
TGTGCCAGCAGTTTAACTGCCAACACTGAAGCTTTCTTT
>-|TRBJ1-5|TRBV6-2/TRBV6-3|few
CASSHYGPQHF
TGTGCCAGCAGCCACTATGGGCCCCAGCATTTT
>TRBD1|TRBJ1-6|TRBV5-1|few
CASSPGQGYSPLHF
TGCGCCAGCAGCCCCGGACAGGGTTATTCACCCCTCCACTTT
>-|TRBJ1-1|TRBV20-1|-
CSATTTQTYEAFF
TGCAGTGCTACCACCACCCAGACATATGAAGCTTTCTTT
>-|TRBJ2-2|TRBV23-1|-
CASSLEGDGTARTPGSCFF
-
>-|TRBJ2-3|TRBV29-1|many
CSVERDTQYF
TGCAGCGTTGAACGGGATACGCAGTATTTT
>-|TRBJ1-1|TRBV9|few
CASSVGPGAEAFF
TGTGCCAGCAGCGTAGGCCCGGGGGCTGAAGCTTTCTTT
>TRBD1|TRBJ1-1|TRBV5-1|few
CASSYVTGGSEAFF
TGCGCCAGCAGCTACGTGACAGGGGGGTCTGAAGCTTTCTTT
>-|TRBJ2-3|TRBV25-1|few
CASSDHHRVADTQYF
TGTGCCAGCAGTGACCATCACAGGGTAGCAGATACGCAGTATTTT
>TRBD1|TRBJ2-3|TRBV7-2|-
CASMPLTGTGQSDTQYF
TGTGCCAGCATGCCCCTGACCGGGACAGGGCAGTCAGATACGCAGTATTTT
>TRBD1|TRBJ1-1|TRBV29-1|-
CSVEGTAKNTEAFF
TGCAGCGTTGAGGGGACAGCAAAGAACACTGAAGCTTTCTTT
>-|TRBJ2-6|TRBV7-6|-
CASSLAGPYSGANVLTF
TGTGCCAGCAGCTTAGCGGGCCCCTACTCTGGGGCCAACGTCCTGACTTTC
>-|TRBJ2-1|TRBV30|many
CAWSPLATLDNEQFF
TGTGCCTGGAGTCCCCTGGCAACCCTAGACAATGAGCAGTTCTTC
>-|TRBJ2-1|TRBV4-2|few
CASRKGSEQFF
TGTGCCAGCAGAAAGGGGAGTGAGCAGTTCTTC
>-|TRBJ1-1|TRBV10-3|few
CAISESGEGDSEAFF
TGTGCCATCAGTGAGTCAGGAGAGGGAGATAGTGAAGCTTTCTTT
>-|TRBJ1-6|TRBV27|few
CASSLFAGSNSPLHF
TGTGCCAGCAGTTTATTTGCAGGGTCAAATTCACCCCTCCACTTT
>-|TRBJ1-5|TRBV4-1|-
CASSQGGAPRVDQPQHF
TGCGCCAGCAGCCAAGGAGGGGCACCGAGGGTGGATCAGCCCCAGCATTTT
>TRBD1|TRBJ2-2|TRBV27|many
CASTSGQGHTGELFF
TGTGCCAGCACCTCCGGACAGGGGCACACCGGGGAGCTGTTTTTT
>TRBD1|TRBJ2-5|TRBV12-3/TRBV12-4|many
CASSLVGQGQETQYF
TGTGCCAGCAGTTTAGTGGGACAGGGACAAGAGACCCAGTACTTC
>-|TRBJ2-4|TRBV30|few
CAWSVLAKNIQYF
TGTGCCTGGAGTGTTCTAGCCAAAAACATTCAGTACTTC
>TRBD1|TRBJ1-1|TRBV7-9|few
CASTDGDREYTEAFF
TGTGCCAGCACGGACGGAGACAGGGAATACACTGAAGCTTTCTTT
>-|TRBJ2-3|TRBV23-1|-
CASSPPSDDTQYF
TGCGCCAGCAGTCCCCCTAGCGATGATACGCAGTATTTT
>-|TRBJ1-1|TRBV6-2/TRBV6-3|few
CAISQGTEAFF
TGTGCCATCTCCCAGGGGACTGAAGCTTTCTTT
>TRBD2|TRBJ2-3|TRBV29-1|many
CSVQRTSGGPPTTDTQYF
TGCAGCGTTCAACGGACTAGCGGGGGGCCGCCGACCACAGATACGCAGTATTTT
>TRBD1|TRBJ2-2|TRBV30|-
CAWSVQTGGGGELFF
TGTGCCTGGAGTGTACAGACAGGGGGTGGCGGGGAGCTGTTTTTT
>TRBD2|TRBJ2-7|TRBV7-3|few
CASSRGEGTEQYF
TGTGCCAGCAGCAGAGGGGAGGGGACCGAGCAGTACTTC
>-|TRBJ1-2|TRBV29-1|few
CSVRDTGVIGYTF
TGCAGCGTTCGAGACACCGGGGTGATTGGCTACACCTTC
>TRBD1|TRBJ2-7|TRBV5-6|-
CASIGQGHYEQYF
TGTGCCAGCATAGGACAGGGCCACTACGAGCAGTACTTC
>TRBD2|TRBJ2-2|TRBV6-5|-
CASRPGGETGELFF
TGTGCCAGCAGACCCGGGGGGGAAACCGGGGAGCTGTTTTTT
>-|TRBJ2-1|TRBV6-2/TRBV6-3|many
CASSYSIIETEEQFF
TGTGCCAGCAGTTACTCAATCATAGAGACAGAAGAGCAGTTCTTC
>-|TRBJ2-7|TRBV12-3/TRBV12-4|-
CASTAYSGVSYEQYF
TGTGCCAGCACCGCCTATTCGGGGGTAAGCTACGAGCAGTACTTC
>-|TRBJ1-2|TRBV20-1|-
CSARDLLGYTF
TGCAGTGCTAGAGATCTCCTTGGCTACACCTTC
>-|TRBJ2-1|TRBV15|-
CATSSGVWYNEQFF
TGTGCCACCAGCAGCGGAGTTTGGTACAATGAGCAGTTCTTC
>-|TRBJ2-2|TRBV25-1|few
CASGGHPEGTGELFF
TGTGCCAGCGGGGGACACCCGGAGGGCACCGGGGAGCTGTTTTTT